This T cell receptor beta chain was found in a study of T cells after yellow fever vaccination. Study details: SMART-Seq v4 Ultra Low Input prepared the low-cell-number fractions. Study-wide points: Boosting was followed by the reappearance of most primary-vaccination clones (just under 98% CD4, about 88% CD8). Faster peaking, at day 5 versus 15, marked a secondary response that was weaker.

This clonotype has just a few counts. The antigen is undetermined. This CDR3 region has 18 residues. Germline V gene data show CDR1 as MGHRA and CDR2 as YSYEKL. V gave up 1 base and J gave up 5 bases; unmatched junction bases: 7. Each CDR3 protein gets one entry after TCRdb re-called the 5' RACE reads with MiXCR. The table lists fewer than 350,000 distinct CDR3 sequences, 8.7% of them singletons. V gene TRBV4-1 combines with J gene TRBJ2-4; 14 positions match TRBD2. The origin of this receptor is a man aged 18 to 29 who received the YFV17D yellow fever vaccine. The sequencing here drew on PBMCs, taken on the day of the first yellow fever vaccination. The CDR3 sequence is CASSQGLAGGRRENIQYF. The CDR3 DNA reads TGCGCCAGCAGCCAAGGACTAGCGGGGGGGCGTCGGGAAAACATTCAGTACTTC.